One and the same sample provided the 26 T cell receptor beta chains below, sequenced in a study of T cell responses to AZD1222 COVID-19 vaccine. Sequencing was performed with immunoSEQ multiplex PCR; in TCRdb, only in-frame clones are kept and a portion is missing. This repertoire shows about 160,000 clones, approximately 87% found once; its top ten account for roughly 4%. The material was peripheral blood, obtained 28 days after the second AZD1222 dose. These TCRs come from an adult who received the AZD1222 COVID-19 vaccine.

V is TRBV6-1 and J is TRBJ1-5; 7 bases match TRBD1. The germline gives CDR1 MNHNS, CDR2 SASEGT. Losses at the gene ends were 3 bases for V and 2 bases for J; bases not matched to a gene: 16. This CDR3 region has 19 residues. In DNA, the CDR3 is TGTGCCAGCAGTGAGACAGGGAAAGGTGGTCTTCGTGGCAATCAGCCCCAGCATTTT. It specifies CASSETGKGGLRGNQPQHF.

V is TRBV3-1 (or the pseudogene TRBV3-2) and J is TRBJ2-7; 7 positions match TRBD1. This CDR3 is built from 21 residues. Germline trimming cut 5 bases from V and 3 bases from J; bases unmatched to any gene: 28. The germline V gene encodes CDR1 LGHDT and CDR2 YNNKEL (reference sequence). CDR3 sequence: CASSYLRDRGAKGPPVYEQYF. CDR3 nucleotide sequence: TGTGCCAGCAGCTATCTCCGGGACAGAGGCGCGAAGGGGCCCCCGGTCTACGAGCAGTACTTC.

The chain uses TRBV6-6 and TRBJ2-2; no firm D call. This CDR3 has 12 amino acids. Trimming took off 2 bases at V and 9 bases at J, with 7 bases between the two ends. Germline assignment: CDR1 MNHNY and CDR2 SVGAGI (reference sequence). The CDR3 spells CASSYPSRELFF. As DNA, the CDR3 is TGTGCCAGCAGTTACCCCAGTAGGGAGCTGTTTTTT.

CDR3 DNA sequence: TGTGCCAGCAGTCCAGAGGGGGGAGTACCCCAGCATTTT. It yields the protein CASSPEGGVPQHF. The rearrangement uses TRBV5-4 and TRBJ1-5, with D maybe TRBD1 (6 bases). This CDR3 has 13 amino acids. CDR1 is SGHNT, CDR2 YYREEE, per germline (reference sequence). V lost 5 bases to trimming and J lost 10 bases, with 16 bases between them. Supplemented by reference TRBV5-4 and TRBJ1-5, the full variable domain reads ETGVTQSPTHLIKTRGQQVTLRCSSQSGHNTVSWYQQALGQGPQFIFQYYREEENGRGNFPPRFSGLQFPNYSSELNVNALELDDSALYLCASSPEGGVPQHFGDGTRLSIL.

The rearrangement uses TRBV6-2 or TRBV6-3 and TRBJ1-1, with D uncertain. The germline V gene encodes CDR1 MNHEY and CDR2 SVGEGT. This CDR3 is 13 amino acids long. With 0 bases removed from V and 8 bases from J, the gap between germline ends came to 10 bases. The CDR3 bases are TGTGCCAGCAGTTACTCGATGACGGGGGAAGCTTTCTTT. It yields the protein CASSYSMTGEAFF.

This chain joins TRBV6-5 and TRBJ2-7; the match to TRBD1 covers 9 bases. CDR1 and CDR2 (germline): MNHEY, SVGAGI. The CDR3 consists of 14 residues. V lost 6 bases to trimming and J lost 3 bases; unmatched junction nucleotides: 6. CDR3 region: CASSKGQGDYEQYF. Written as DNA, the CDR3 is TGTGCCAGCAGCAAGGGACAGGGAGACTACGAGCAGTACTTC.

The V gene is TRBV19, the J gene TRBJ2-3; TRBD2 matches 11 bases. Germline V lookup: CDR1 LNHDA, CDR2 SQIVND (reference sequence). The CDR3 extends over 15 amino acids. With 6 bases clipped from V and 9 bases from J, the junction kept 11 bases outside the gene matches. The CDR3 protein is CASSPPTSGGSTQYF. CDR3 nucleotides: TGTGCCAGTAGCCCTCCAACTAGCGGGGGTAGCACGCAGTATTTT. Using reference TRBV19 and TRBJ2-3 for the parts outside the CDR3, the full variable domain is DGGITQSPKYLFRKEGQNVTLSCEQNLNHDAMYWYRQDPGQGLRLIYYSQIVNDFQKGDIAEGYSVSREKKESFPLTVTSAQKNPTAFYLCASSPPTSGGSTQYFGPGTRLTVL.

The chain combines TRBV18 with TRBJ2-2, with D unclear. The CDR3 sequence is 13 residues long. CDR1 KGHSH and CDR2 LQKENI come from the germline V gene. The V end lost 3 bases, the J end lost 1 base, and 3 bases lay between the germline ends. The CDR3 DNA sequence: TGTGCCAGCTCACCTCAGAACACCGGGGAGCTGTTTTTT. Translation gives CASSPQNTGELFF.

The chain uses TRBV5-1 and TRBJ2-5; a possible D gene is TRBD1 (6 bases). V lost 5 bases to trimming and J lost 5 bases, with 16 bases between them. Germline assignment: CDR1 SGHRS and CDR2 YFSETQ. This CDR3 is built from 14 residues. The CDR3: CASRSNRAEETQYF. Written as DNA, the CDR3 is TGCGCCAGCAGATCAAACAGGGCTGAGGAGACCCAGTACTTC.

This clone occurred once. J is TRBJ1-2 and V is TRBV6-1; unclear D gene. The germline gives CDR1 MNHNS, CDR2 SASEGT. The length of the CDR3 is 12 residues. V was shortened by 1 base and J by 8 bases, with 8 bases between the two germline ends. The CDR3 here is CASSEGWGGYTF. The CDR3 DNA sequence: TGTGCCAGCAGTGAAGGGTGGGGAGGCTACACCTTC.

This chain links TRBV7-9 with TRBJ1-2; D call uncertain. Germline CDR1 and CDR2: SEHNR and FQNEAQ (reference sequence). CDR3 length: 16 residues. Between the trimmed V and J ends, which lost 2 bases and 6 bases, there was a span of 19 bases. The CDR3 sequence is CASSLTGQAGSHGYTF. DNA for the CDR3: TGTGCCAGCAGCTTAACCGGCCAGGCGGGCTCTCATGGCTACACCTTC.

This chain links TRBV5-1 with TRBJ1-1; D possibly corresponds to TRBD1 (6 bases). Trimming took 4 bases from V and 3 from J, leaving 13 bases between them. CDR1 and CDR2 from the germline V gene are SGHRS and YFSETQ. There are 14 residues in the CDR3. Written as DNA, the CDR3 is TGCGCCAGCAGCGGGTCAGGGGTGGACACTGAAGCTTTCTTT. Amino acid sequence: CASSGSGVDTEAFF.

The chain employs TRBV19 and TRBJ2-2; 8 bases agree with TRBD2. There are 14 residues in the CDR3. The V gene's germline CDR1 is LNHDA and CDR2 SQIVND (reference sequence). V trimming: 11 bases; J trimming: 5 bases; junction bases outside the gene matches: 10. The CDR3, as DNA: TGTGCCTCCTGGCCGGCTAGCGGGACCGGGGAGCTGTTTTTT. Amino acid sequence: CASWPASGTGELFF.

CDR3: CAWIPRGSGYEQYF. The CDR3 nucleotides read TGTGCCTGGATCCCGAGGGGTAGCGGCTACGAGCAGTACTTC. This chain connects TRBV30 to TRBJ2-7; the D gene is possibly TRBD2 (6 bases). The CDR3 covers 14 residues. The V gene lost 4 bases and the J gene lost 3 bases, with 16 bases spanning the gap. Germline CDR1 GTSNPN, CDR2 SVGIG (reference sequence). The full variable domain, rest sourced from reference TRBV30 and TRBJ2-7, is SQTIHQWPATLVQPVGSPLSLECTVEGTSNPNLYWYRQAAGRGLQLLFYSVGIGQISSEVPQNLSASRPQDRQFILSSKKLLLSDSGFYLCAWIPRGSGYEQYFGPGTRLTVT.

The rearrangement uses TRBV6-6 and TRBJ1-1, with TRBD1 as a possible D gene (5 bases). V shed 2 bases and J shed 4 bases, with 8 bases lying between them. Germline V gene data show CDR1 as MNHNY and CDR2 as SVGAGI (reference sequence). The CDR3 loop spans 13 amino acids. CDR3 residues: CASSYKGATEAFF. The CDR3 coding sequence is TGTGCCAGCAGTTACAAAGGGGCCACTGAAGCTTTCTTT.

V is TRBV6-5 and J is TRBJ1-1, with 7 positions matching TRBD1. Per the germline V gene, CDR1 is MNHEY and CDR2 is SVGAGI. V dropped 6 bases and J dropped 1; count of bases not matched to a gene: 5. The CDR3 totals 14 residues. Here the CDR3 reads CASSMTGQNTEAFF. Here the CDR3 DNA reads TGTGCCAGCAGCATGACAGGGCAGAACACTGAAGCTTTCTTT.

The chain carries TRBV5-4 and TRBJ1-2; D remains unclear. The CDR3 is 15 residues long. Germline V gene lookup returns CDR1 SGHNT and CDR2 YYREEE (reference sequence). V lost 5 bases, J lost 5 bases, and 19 bases lay in between. CDR3 in DNA: TGTGCCAGCAGGCCATCCTGGGCTAGCCAGTATGGCTACACCTTC. Its protein is CASRPSWASQYGYTF.

The gene calls are TRBV3-1 (or the pseudogene TRBV3-2) and TRBJ2-1, with 9 bases fitting TRBD2. V was pared by 2 bases and J by 9 bases, with 11 bases of the junction left unmatched. Germline V gives CDR1 LGHDT, CDR2 YNNKEL (reference sequence). The CDR3 consists of 16 residues. In DNA form, the CDR3 reads TGTGCCAGCAGCCAATTTTGGGGCGGGGGGGCATCTGAGCAGTTCTTC. Amino acid sequence: CASSQFWGGGASEQFF.

CDR3 in DNA: TGTGCCAGCAGCCAGATCCCCCGGGACAGGGGATCAGATGGCTACACCTTC. Translating it yields CASSQIPRDRGSDGYTF. This chain uses TRBV4-2 with TRBJ1-2; 10 nucleotides match TRBD1. V lost 3 bases, J lost 6 bases, and 13 bases stayed unmatched. The CDR3 is made up of 17 amino acids. Germline V gene data show CDR1 as LGHNA and CDR2 as YNFKEQ.

V is TRBV7-2 and J is TRBJ2-3, with 7 bases fitting TRBD1. V dropped 1 base and J dropped 4; count of bases not matched to a gene: 2. The germline gives CDR1 SGHTA, CDR2 FQGNSA. The CDR3 loop spans 14 amino acids. For the CDR3, the DNA is TGTGCCAGCAGCTTAGTCACAGGGGCAGATACGCAGTATTTT. Encoded protein: CASSLVTGADTQYF.

The chain carries TRBV18 and TRBJ1-2, with 7 bases lining up with TRBD1. The CDR3 loop spans 15 amino acids. Per the germline V gene, CDR1 is KGHSH and CDR2 is LQKENI. After removal of 3 bases from V and 2 bases from J, the junction contained 6 bases not matched to a gene. In DNA, the CDR3 is TGTGCCAGCTCACCGGACAGGAACCCGAACTATGGCTACACCTTC. Residues: CASSPDRNPNYGYTF.

The chain combines TRBV12-3 or TRBV12-4 with TRBJ2-1; D is ambiguous. CDR3 length equals 12 residues. Deletions cut 5 bases from V and 6 bases from J, with 8 bases between. The CDR3 coding sequence is TGTGCCAGCAGTCCACTCAGCAATGAGCAGTTCTTC. Protein: CASSPLSNEQFF.

The J gene is TRBJ2-7, the V gene TRBV19; the D gene is possibly TRBD1 (5 bases). Trimming left V 3 bases short and J 6 bases short, with 15 bases between. Looked up from germline, CDR1 is LNHDA and CDR2 is SQIVND (reference sequence). This CDR3 contains 14 residues. CDR3 sequence (DNA): TGTGCCAGTAGTATTGGTGCAGGGCCGGGCGAGCAGTACTTC. This codes for CASSIGAGPGEQYF.

The J gene is TRBJ1-2, the V gene TRBV27; perhaps TRBD1 as D (5 bases). Germline V lookup: CDR1 MNHEY, CDR2 SMNVEV (reference sequence). The CDR3 extends over 14 amino acids. Between the trimmed V and J ends, which lost 5 bases and 8 bases, there was a span of 18 bases. DNA of the CDR3: TGTGCCAGCAGTACCGGGACTCAGGTTGAGGGCTACACCTTC. Protein: CASSTGTQVEGYTF.

V is TRBV5-5 and J is TRBJ1-5; D is unresolved. V lost 4 bases to trimming and J lost 2 bases, with 16 bases between them. Germline V gene lookup returns CDR1 SGHKS and CDR2 YYEKEE (reference sequence). The CDR3 sequence is 16 residues long. The CDR3 DNA reads TGTGCCAGCAGCCTCCGTGAGCCAGAGGGCAATCAGCCCCAGCATTTT. Its protein is CASSLREPEGNQPQHF.

J is TRBJ2-2 and V is TRBV6-1; D is perhaps TRBD2 (6 bases). Per germline, CDR1 MNHNS and CDR2 SASEGT. Between the trimmed V and J ends, which lost 2 bases and 5 bases, there was a span of 12 bases. This CDR3 has 15 amino acids. CDR3 in amino acids: CASSEPGEVTGELFF. Written as DNA, the CDR3 is TGTGCCAGCAGTGAACCCGGGGAGGTTACCGGGGAGCTGTTTTTT.